The clone carrying this T cell receptor (beta chain) was seen a few times. No antigen is known for it. Any gene name here is a mouse gene name. The CDR3 extends 4 residues past the end of the read, so its final part is completed from the germline J gene. A panel of CD4, CD8alpha, NKG2D, NKG2ACE and other markers served to sort pooled cutaneous lymph node cells. This sample was taken from a study of CD8+ T cells in alopecia areata. Study-wide results and caveats: Normal-skin resident alphabeta T cells also appear among scalp sample sequences. Greater clonality was observed in lesional scalp samples, especially alopecia totalis/universalis, versus normal scalp.

Extraction and reverse transcription of RNA yielded cDNA as the sequencing template. TCRdb's table, derived via immunoSEQ multiplex PCR, lists solely in-frame clones and lacks some. This repertoire holds over 5,500 clones, and none appear only once. CDR1 and CDR2 (germline): NNHNN, SYGAGS (reference sequence). Germline trimming cut 1 base from V and 2 bases from J; bases unmatched to any gene: 5. The CDR3 extends over 17 amino acids. Sequenced sample: CD8+ T cells sorted from a lymph node. The clonotype comes from a C3H/HeJ mouse with alopecia areata. The MHC haplotype of this mouse line is H2-k. The V and J genes are TRBV13-2 and TRBJ2-5, with 12 bases matching TRBD2. Partial CDR3 DNA: TGTGCCAGCGGTGATTACAGGGACTGGGGGGTCCAAGAC. This translates into CASGDYRDWGVQD. In full, the CDR3 is CASGDYRDWGVQDTQYF.